One T cell receptor (beta chain) is described in this entry. The authors built TCR beta libraries using iRepertoire HTBI primers and Arm-PCR of CDR3 regions. TCRdb passed the multiplex PCR reads through MiXCR, listing each CDR3 protein once. This table has around 300,000 distinct CDR3 sequences, more than 20% appearing once. These data originate in a study of regulatory T cells in long-lasting Graves disease. Deletions cut 5 bases from V and 8 bases from J, with 15 bases between. Germline CDR1 and CDR2: SGHTA and FQGNSA. The CDR3 covers 14 residues. Stated time point: persistent/refractory GD, antithyroid drugs over 5 years with positive TRAb. Extracted PBMC RNA gave rise to the TCR library.

The chain links TRBV7-2 to TRBJ1-4; the D is unclear. The sample here was peripheral blood mononuclear cells (PBMCs), taken when the disease was refractory, from a patient treated with antithyroid drugs. The receptor comes from a female donor with Graves disease. Written as DNA, the CDR3 is TGTGCCAGCAGCCCCCGGGCTGAGCAAGAAAAACTGTTTTTT. It codes for CASSPRAEQEKLFF.